Listed below are T cell receptor beta chains from one sample, sequenced in a study of Graves' ophthalmopathy and Graves' hyperthyroidism. TCRdb analysed the multiplex PCR reads with MiXCR anew, one entry per CDR3 protein. The sample lists 400,000 to 450,000 distinct CDR3 sequences; more than 20% were seen once. Sequenced material: peripheral blood. Receptor source: a woman aged 18-29 years with stable Graves' hyperthyroidism. Both conserved end residues are trimmed from each CDR3. The order of the fields is V gene, J gene, clone size, CDR3 protein. Clone sizes are given selectively: once, few, many, or a class where the clone is expanded.

V gene: TRBV6-2/TRBV6-3
J gene: TRBJ2-7
clone size: many
CDR3 protein: ASSYDLLLIYEQY

V gene: TRBV6-5
J gene: TRBJ2-7
clone size: -
CDR3 protein: ASSYSFLGTGEQY

V gene: TRBV12-3/TRBV12-4
J gene: TRBJ2-5
clone size: -
CDR3 protein: ASTLVTGGETQY

V gene: TRBV27
J gene: TRBJ1-5
clone size: -
CDR3 protein: ASSLYEGVQPQH

V gene: TRBV12-3/TRBV12-4
J gene: TRBJ1-5
clone size: few
CDR3 protein: ASSLETGNQPQH

V gene: TRBV7-9
J gene: TRBJ2-5
clone size: few
CDR3 protein: ASSLAPGQETQY

V gene: TRBV24-1
J gene: TRBJ1-5
clone size: many
CDR3 protein: ATSESGQSNQPQH

V gene: TRBV4-1
J gene: TRBJ2-7
clone size: many
CDR3 protein: ASSQVPGTPYEQY

V gene: TRBV27
J gene: TRBJ2-7
clone size: many
CDR3 protein: ASSLLQGLHEQY

V gene: TRBV20-1
J gene: TRBJ2-2
clone size: many
CDR3 protein: SARDNVAVPGELF

V gene: TRBV20-1
J gene: TRBJ2-7
clone size: many
CDR3 protein: SAKAYSRYEQY

V gene: TRBV29-1
J gene: TRBJ2-7
clone size: many
CDR3 protein: SVEGGTGGEQY

V gene: TRBV5-1
J gene: TRBJ1-1
clone size: -
CDR3 protein: ASSLQTAMNTEAF

V gene: TRBV28
J gene: TRBJ2-7
clone size: -
CDR3 protein: ASSSTQTYEQY

V gene: TRBV20-1
J gene: -
clone size: -
CDR3 protein: SASPGSRETQY

V gene: TRBV28
J gene: TRBJ2-5
clone size: few
CDR3 protein: ASTEGRDQETQY

V gene: TRBV6-1
J gene: TRBJ1-2
clone size: -
CDR3 protein: ASSSGTGGHTNYGYT

V gene: TRBV27
J gene: TRBJ2-7
clone size: many
CDR3 protein: ASSLTGTLTYEQY

V gene: TRBV19
J gene: TRBJ1-1
clone size: many
CDR3 protein: ASFGVGLNEAF

V gene: TRBV6-2/TRBV6-3
J gene: TRBJ2-4
clone size: many
CDR3 protein: ASNLSGRGNIQY

V gene: TRBV5-1
J gene: TRBJ1-1
clone size: -
CDR3 protein: ASSLPGGLNTEAF

V gene: TRBV6-1
J gene: TRBJ2-5
clone size: -
CDR3 protein: ASSETRTPRETQY

V gene: TRBV20-1
J gene: TRBJ1-1
clone size: many
CDR3 protein: SARDPGQGAYAEAF

V gene: TRBV18
J gene: TRBJ2-5
clone size: many
CDR3 protein: ASSPPSGYETQY

V gene: TRBV7-8
J gene: TRBJ2-7
clone size: many
CDR3 protein: ASSQRPTSRYKQY

V gene: TRBV18
J gene: TRBJ2-6
clone size: few
CDR3 protein: ASNRDRDSGANVLT

V gene: TRBV7-9
J gene: TRBJ1-2
clone size: -
CDR3 protein: ASSPQTDGYT

V gene: TRBV29-1
J gene: TRBJ2-7
clone size: many
CDR3 protein: SVSPRGAGEQY

V gene: TRBV5-1
J gene: TRBJ2-2
clone size: many
CDR3 protein: ASSFQGTGELF

V gene: TRBV12-3/TRBV12-4
J gene: TRBJ1-5
clone size: -
CDR3 protein: ASSPSGGDPFWPQH

V gene: TRBV4-2
J gene: TRBJ1-2
clone size: -
CDR3 protein: ASSQDRLPYGYT

V gene: TRBV7-2
J gene: TRBJ2-7
clone size: many
CDR3 protein: ASSFSGTSYEQY

V gene: TRBV24-1
J gene: TRBJ2-5
clone size: many
CDR3 protein: ATSHDFQETQY

V gene: TRBV6-1
J gene: TRBJ2-2
clone size: -
CDR3 protein: ASSKPGLGIPGELF

V gene: TRBV5-1
J gene: TRBJ2-7
clone size: many
CDR3 protein: ASRLGTSGRSHEQY

V gene: TRBV14
J gene: TRBJ1-5
clone size: many
CDR3 protein: ASSQEKGQI

V gene: TRBV24-1
J gene: TRBJ2-6
clone size: -
CDR3 protein: ATSEQGAGSNVLT

V gene: TRBV18
J gene: TRBJ2-7
clone size: many
CDR3 protein: ASSPSVNYEQY

V gene: TRBV28
J gene: TRBJ2-2
clone size: many
CDR3 protein: ASSLGPVEQTGELF

V gene: TRBV25-1
J gene: TRBJ2-7
clone size: many
CDR3 protein: ASSVLSSGRVSEQY

V gene: TRBV5-6
J gene: TRBJ2-2
clone size: -
CDR3 protein: ASSSGDIRFTGELF

V gene: TRBV20-1
J gene: TRBJ2-7
clone size: -
CDR3 protein: SASSRLAVFYEQY

V gene: TRBV28
J gene: TRBJ1-5
clone size: many
CDR3 protein: ASSSGGEIQH

V gene: TRBV7-3
J gene: TRBJ1-1
clone size: many
CDR3 protein: ASSLKQGGLSF

V gene: TRBV11-2
J gene: TRBJ2-5
clone size: -
CDR3 protein: ASSLGTSGGLVRETQY

V gene: TRBV12-3/TRBV12-4
J gene: TRBJ1-2
clone size: many
CDR3 protein: ASSFASPYGYT

V gene: TRBV6-1
J gene: TRBJ2-4
clone size: -
CDR3 protein: ASSEAALAKNIQY

V gene: TRBV7-2
J gene: TRBJ2-2
clone size: many
CDR3 protein: ASSLVGVSGELF

V gene: TRBV7-2
J gene: TRBJ2-5
clone size: many
CDR3 protein: ASSQYRRQETQY

V gene: TRBV2
J gene: TRBJ1-2
clone size: -
CDR3 protein: DSMPGHLYGYT

V gene: TRBV6-5
J gene: TRBJ2-7
clone size: many
CDR3 protein: ASSYKGEQY

V gene: TRBV24-1
J gene: TRBJ2-7
clone size: few
CDR3 protein: ATSDDSGGFYGEQY

V gene: TRBV6-1
J gene: TRBJ2-5
clone size: -
CDR3 protein: ASSERDRGKQETQY

V gene: TRBV2
J gene: TRBJ1-5
clone size: many
CDR3 protein: ASSPDRRGQPQH

V gene: TRBV12-3/TRBV12-4
J gene: TRBJ1-2
clone size: many
CDR3 protein: ASSSGGRNYGYT

V gene: TRBV2
J gene: TRBJ2-7
clone size: many
CDR3 protein: ASEHRGISYEQY

V gene: TRBV7-3
J gene: TRBJ2-4
clone size: many
CDR3 protein: ASSLGGEGKNIQY

V gene: TRBV29-1
J gene: TRBJ2-5
clone size: many
CDR3 protein: SVGREPQETQY

V gene: TRBV10-1
J gene: TRBJ2-2
clone size: -
CDR3 protein: ASSESLQGTGELF